The 3 T cell receptor beta chains below come from one sample, sequenced in a study of shared clonotypes between healthy human individuals. The table came from immunoSEQ multiplex PCR; TCRdb's copy has only in-frame clones and leaves some out. The sample has about 1 million clones, more than 65% seen once; the top ten hold about 1.5%. The sample taken for sequencing was memory CD4+ T cells sorted from blood. Subset specified: CD45RA-negative fraction. All receptors derive from a man in his late teens or twenties in good health.

The count of this clone is one. The chain carries TRBV7-2 and TRBJ2-7, with 9 bases fitting TRBD1. The CDR3 is made up of 15 amino acids. Trimming removed 5 bases from V and 6 bases from J; junction bases left unmatched: 11. Germline-derived CDR1 and CDR2 are SGHTA and FQGNSA. Written as DNA, the CDR3 is TGTGCCAGCAGCACTAACCCGGGACAGGGCTTCGAGCAGTACTTC. Translating gives CASSTNPGQGFEQYF.

This chain connects TRBV28 to TRBJ2-6, with D maybe TRBD1 (6 bases). Germline assignment: CDR1 MDHEN and CDR2 SYDVKM. V lost 6 bases and J 0 bases, leaving 15 bases between the germline ends. The CDR3 spans 17 residues. This CDR3 reads CASRPDRTYSGANVLTF. The CDR3 region has the DNA TGTGCCAGCAGGCCCGACAGGACCTACTCTGGGGCCAACGTCCTGACTTTC.

The chain links TRBV2 to TRBJ1-6; perhaps TRBD1 as D (6 bases). Germline V lookup: CDR1 SNHLY, CDR2 FYNNEI. V dropped 4 bases and J dropped 0 bases, with 13 bases sitting between them. The CDR3 runs to 17 residues. The CDR3, as DNA: TGTGCCAGCAGTGCTGGACAGCGAACCTCCTATAATTCACCCCTCCACTTT. Translating it yields CASSAGQRTSYNSPLHF. Complete variable domain (other parts from reference TRBV2 and TRBJ1-6): EPEVTQTPSHQVTQMGQEVILRCVPISNHLYFYWYRQILGQKVEFLVSFYNNEISEKSEIFDDQFSVERPDGSNFTLKIRSTKLEDSAMYFCASSAGQRTSYNSPLHFGNGTRLTVT.